The source of this T cell receptor (beta chain) is a study of blood T cells in healthy people across ages. Study-level findings and limits: Per million T cells, TCR beta diversity dropped roughly linearly as age increased.

This CDR3 has 12 amino acids. With 8 bases removed from V and 1 base from J, the gap between germline ends came to 8 bases. A second PCR, run for about 7 to 11 cycles, used a sample-barcoded 5' primer plus a J-beta primer mix. TCRdb re-called the 5' RACE reads with MiXCR, one entry per CDR3 protein. The sample yields around 1,000,000 distinct CDR3 sequences, roughly 24% seen once. This clonotype has just a few counts. What it binds is unknown. These data were also reused for a study on T cells of mothers and their children.

The sequence came from a girl aged 2-9 years in good health. Input material: blood. The gene calls are TRBV12-3 or TRBV12-4 and TRBJ1-1; no reliable D call. DNA for the CDR3: TGTGCCAGCGAAGGACGGAACACTGAAGCTTTCTTT. Protein sequence: CASEGRNTEAFF.